The clone carrying this TCR beta chain was seen only a few times. The antigen remains undetermined. Germline V lookup: CDR1 LNHDA, CDR2 SQIVND (reference sequence). The V gene end was trimmed by 7 bases and the J gene end by 10 bases; junction bases not matched to a gene: 19. CDR3 length equals 16 residues. Sequencing involved patients with CD8+CD57+ cell expansion previously shown by flow cytometry. The patients, all of them, had severe acquired aplastic anemia. Blood was sampled before the patients had received any therapy. The entry originates in a study of CD8+CD57+ T cells in acquired aplastic anemia. Study background: DNA from sorted CD4+ and CD8+ cells averaged around 3 ug.

Study-wide findings and caveats: Overlapping CD8+ CDR3 repertoires of patients and controls contained approximately 28 shared sequences.

The TCR beta profiling, which covered VDJ combination and CDR3 sequence, was carried out using genomic DNA as the template. TCRdb redid the calling of the reads with MiXCR, one entry per CDR3 protein. The sample contains under 250,000 distinct CDR3 sequences, 47% of which appear only once. The TCR was taken from a human donor with aplastic anemia. Input material: sorted CD4+, CD8+, or CD8+CD57+ T cells (not recorded which) from PBMCs. This chain joins TRBV19 and TRBJ2-1; TRBD2 aligns across 7 bases. As DNA, the CDR3 is TGTGCCAGTAACAATGGGGCTAGCGGAGTTGGTGACGAGCAGTTCTTC. This gives the protein CASNNGASGVGDEQFF. Full variable domain (remainder filled in from reference TRBV19 and TRBJ2-1): DGGITQSPKYLFRKEGQNVTLSCEQNLNHDAMYWYRQDPGQGLRLIYYSQIVNDFQKGDIAEGYSVSREKKESFPLTVTSAQKNPTAFYLCASNNGASGVGDEQFFGPGTRLTVL.